One and the same sample provided the 7 T cell receptor beta chains below, sequenced in a study of siplizumab effects on memory and regulatory T cells. Generated by immunoSEQ multiplex PCR, the TCRdb table keeps only in-frame clones and is missing some. The sample consists of 99,000 or so clones, approximately 94% of them appearing once. Material: CD4+ T cells sorted from blood. The receptors shown here come from a human donor in good health.

The chain is built from TRBV19 and TRBJ1-5, with 8 bases identical to TRBD1. Germline CDR1 is LNHDA and CDR2 is SQIVND (reference sequence). The CDR3 has 15 residues. V shed 5 bases, J shed 6 bases, and the junction held 9 bases outside the gene matches. The DNA for the CDR3 is TGTGCCAGTAGTCCTATACAGGGGGGCGGTCAGCCCCAGCATTTT. The encoded protein is CASSPIQGGGQPQHF. Based on the CDR3 plus reference TRBV19 and TRBJ1-5, the full variable domain is DGGITQSPKYLFRKEGQNVTLSCEQNLNHDAMYWYRQDPGQGLRLIYYSQIVNDFQKGDIAEGYSVSREKKESFPLTVTSAQKNPTAFYLCASSPIQGGGQPQHFGDGTRLSIL.

This chain connects TRBV9 to TRBJ2-3, with TRBD2 matching 10 bases. The ends lost 2 bases at V and 2 bases at J; junction bases unmatched: 8. This CDR3 contains 17 residues. Per germline, CDR1 SGDLS and CDR2 YYNGEE. The CDR3 spells CASSVGVSGRNTDTQYF. As DNA, the CDR3 is TGTGCCAGCAGCGTGGGGGTTAGCGGGAGGAACACAGATACGCAGTATTTT.

This chain joins TRBV6-5 and TRBJ1-2, with 7 bases lining up with TRBD1. The CDR3 totals 14 residues. CDR1 and CDR2 from the germline V gene are MNHEY and SVGAGI. J was trimmed by 7 bases and V by 4 bases; bases with no gene match: 9. CDR3 protein: CASSSTGTAVGYTF. CDR3 nucleotide sequence: TGTGCCAGCAGTTCTACCGGGACAGCCGTTGGCTACACCTTC.

V is TRBV6-1 and J is TRBJ1-5; D remains unclear. The CDR3 contains 13 residues. V was cut by 4 bases and J by 5 bases, with 9 bases left in between. In germline, CDR1 is MNHNS, CDR2 SASEGT. The CDR3 DNA reads TGTGCCAGCAGTGTGAAGTCCCATCAGCCCCAGCATTTT. Translation gives CASSVKSHQPQHF.

The chain has TRBV5-4 and TRBJ2-3; D may be TRBD2 (6 bases). The length of the CDR3 is 14 residues. CDR1 and CDR2 (germline): SGHNT, YYREEE (reference sequence). The ends were cut back, 3 bases at V and 1 base at J, with 9 bases in the middle. CDR3 residues: CASSSSGGTDTQYF. In DNA form, the CDR3 reads TGTGCCAGCAGCTCCTCGGGGGGCACAGATACGCAGTATTTT.

This clone was picked up a small number of times. The J gene is TRBJ1-1, the V gene TRBV4-1, with D maybe TRBD1 (5 bases). The germline CDR1 and CDR2 sequences are MGHRA and YSYEKL. The CDR3 is 16 amino acids. V lost 0 bases to trimming and J lost 3 bases, with 14 bases between them. The CDR3 coding sequence is TGCGCCAGCAGCCAAGACTCGGGGACTCTGGACACTGAAGCTTTCTTT. Protein sequence: CASSQDSGTLDTEAFF.

V usage is TRBV5-4 and J usage is TRBJ2-2; 9 bases are shared with TRBD1. Germline CDR1 reads SGHNT; CDR2 reads YYREEE (reference sequence). The CDR3 runs 15 residues. V trimming: 4 bases; J trimming: 5 bases; junction bases outside the gene matches: 6. The CDR3 DNA sequence: TGTGCCAGCAGCAGGACAGGGGATGGGACCGGGGAGCTGTTTTTT. Its translation is CASSRTGDGTGELFF. The full variable domain, completed using reference TRBV5-4 and TRBJ2-2, is ETGVTQSPTHLIKTRGQQVTLRCSSQSGHNTVSWYQQALGQGPQFIFQYYREEENGRGNFPPRFSGLQFPNYSSELNVNALELDDSALYLCASSRTGDGTGELFFGEGSRLTVL.